This TCR beta chain is from a study of OX40 agonist ivuxolimab in advanced cancers. As for the study in general: Ivuxolimab, an antibody that agonizes OX40 (CD134), was administered to the patients. Aged roughly 23 to 90 with a mean of about 63 years, they were 82.7% male. Broader study findings: Researchers did not determine the expanded peripheral T cells' antigen specificity.

Generated by immunoSEQ multiplex PCR, the TCRdb table keeps only in-frame clones and is missing some. Of more than 60,000 clones listed, around 83% were seen once; the top ten hold roughly 3.3%. CDR1 is SGHTA and CDR2 is FQGNSA in the germline V gene. This CDR3 spans 15 amino acids. As concerns this clone: As yet, its antigen is unknown.

Patients who had autoimmune disease history or got systemic immunosuppression were left out. The source was CD4+ or CD8+ T cells sorted from blood, collected in a trial of the OX40 agonist ivuxolimab. The chain has TRBV7-2 and TRBJ2-5; the D gene is possibly TRBD1 (5 bases). The J call may be faulty, since TRBJ2-7 better matches the DNA end. The sequence derives from an adult with an advanced solid tumor such as melanoma, head and neck, liver or kidney cancer. The CDR3 bases are TGTGCCAGCAGTCGACAGTCGTCCAGCTCCTACGAGCAGTACTTC. The encoded protein is CASSRQSSSSYEQYF.